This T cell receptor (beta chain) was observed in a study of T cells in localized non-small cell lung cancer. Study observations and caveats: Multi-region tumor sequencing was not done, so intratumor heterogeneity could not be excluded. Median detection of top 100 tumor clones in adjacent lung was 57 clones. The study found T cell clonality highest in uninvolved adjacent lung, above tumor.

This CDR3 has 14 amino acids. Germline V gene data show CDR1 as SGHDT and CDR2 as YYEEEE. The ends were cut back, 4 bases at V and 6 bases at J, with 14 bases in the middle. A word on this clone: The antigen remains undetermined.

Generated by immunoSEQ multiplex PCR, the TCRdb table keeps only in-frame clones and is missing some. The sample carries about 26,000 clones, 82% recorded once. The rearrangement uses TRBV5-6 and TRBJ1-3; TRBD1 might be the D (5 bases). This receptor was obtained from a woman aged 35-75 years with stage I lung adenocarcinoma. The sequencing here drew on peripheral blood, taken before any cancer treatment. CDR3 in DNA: TGTGCCAGCAGCCGACAGATATTAATAAACACCATATATTTT. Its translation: CASSRQILINTIYF.